This paragraph reports one TCR beta chain. CDR3 length: 19 residues. Germline loops: CDR1 SNHLY, CDR2 FYNNEI. V was pared by 0 bases and J by 2 bases, with 8 bases of the junction left unmatched. The data derive from a study of T cell changes during pregnancy in multiple sclerosis. Assay used: immunoSEQ multiplex PCR; TCRdb lists only in-frame clones, some missing. The sample has 78,000 or so clones; 75% to 95% are singletons. The specimen was CD4+ T cells from peripheral blood mononuclear cells, collected before pregnancy. The sequence was obtained from a female donor with multiple sclerosis, enrolled in a pregnancy study. The chain uses TRBV2 and TRBJ2-1; 12 bases are shared with TRBD2. CDR3 sequence (DNA): TGTGCCAGCAGTGAAGCAAGGCTAGCGGGAGGGCCGCCCTACAATGAGCAGTTCTTC. It yields the protein CASSEARLAGGPPYNEQFF. The variable domain in full, with the rest retrieved from reference TRBV2 and TRBJ2-1, is EPEVTQTPSHQVTQMGQEVILRCVPISNHLYFYWYRQILGQKVEFLVSFYNNEISEKSEIFDDQFSVERPDGSNFTLKIRSTKLEDSAMYFCASSEARLAGGPPYNEQFFGPGTRLTVL.